A single sample gave rise to the 28 T cell receptor beta chains below, sequenced in a study of OX40 agonist ivuxolimab in advanced cancers. The table came from immunoSEQ multiplex PCR; TCRdb's copy has only in-frame clones and leaves some out. The sample records tens of thousands of clones, around 90% being singletons. This specimen was CD4+ or CD8+ T cells sorted from blood, taken in a trial of the OX40 agonist ivuxolimab. All receptors come from an adult with an advanced solid tumor such as melanoma, head and neck, liver or kidney cancer.

This chain uses TRBV2 with TRBJ1-4, with D possibly matching TRBD1 (6 bases). The CDR3 is made up of 14 amino acids. Germline assignment: CDR1 SNHLY and CDR2 FYNNEI. V was trimmed by 7 bases and J by 3 bases, leaving 12 bases between them. CDR3 amino acids: CASTRGTANEKLFF. The CDR3 bases are TGTGCCAGCACCAGGGGTACGGCTAATGAAAAACTGTTTTTT.

This clone appeared a few times. V and J are TRBV5-1 and TRBJ1-1, with a tentative D call TRBD1 (6 bases). This CDR3 has 16 amino acids. CDR1 SGHRS and CDR2 YFSETQ come from the germline V gene. V was cut by 0 bases and J by 5 bases, with 17 bases left in between. In DNA form, the CDR3 reads TGCGCCAGCAGCTTGGCCGGGGAGGGGGTTGGGACTGAAGCTTTCTTT. This sequence encodes CASSLAGEGVGTEAFF.

This sequence joins TRBV2 and TRBJ2-3; 9 positions agree with TRBD1. This CDR3 is 15 amino acids long. Trimming cost V 7 bases and J 4 bases; bases outside gene matches: 9. Germline lookup yields CDR1 SNHLY and CDR2 FYNNEI. CDR3 region: CASTDRGSRADTQYF. In DNA form, the CDR3 reads TGTGCCAGCACGGACAGGGGAAGTAGGGCAGATACGCAGTATTTT.

The gene calls are TRBV21-1 and TRBJ2-7; the listed D gene, TRBD2, was not tested against the DNA. TRBV21-1 is described as a pseudogene. The CDR3 has 15 amino acids. CDR3 in amino acids: CASNKRPGEGYEQYF. CDR3 DNA: TGTGCCAGCAACAAACGGCCAGGGGAGGGCTACGAGCAGTACTTC.

DNA for the CDR3: TGTGCCAGCAGCCCTCAGGGGGGCCATTTGAACACTGAAGCTTTCTTT. This gives the protein CASSPQGGHLNTEAFF. The chain carries TRBV7-2 and TRBJ1-1; 7 nucleotides align to TRBD1. Germline V gene lookup returns CDR1 SGHTA and CDR2 FQGNSA. Trimming took 5 bases from V and 0 from J; bases not matched to a gene: 9. The CDR3 covers 16 residues. Together with reference TRBV7-2 and TRBJ1-1, the CDR3 gives the full variable domain: GAGVSQSPSNKVTEKGKDVELRCDPISGHTALYWYRQSLGQGLEFLIYFQGNSAPDKSGLPSDRFSAERTGGSVSTLTIQRTQQEDSAVYLCASSPQGGHLNTEAFFGQGTRLTVV.

This rearrangement joins TRBV7-8 to TRBJ2-7, with D perhaps being TRBD1 or TRBD2 (5 bases each). V was pared by 3 bases and J by 10 bases, with 22 bases between. The V gene's germline CDR1 is SGHVS and CDR2 FQNEAQ. The CDR3 length is 15 residues. This CDR3 reads CASSLWATGTKNQYF. The DNA for the CDR3 is TGTGCCAGCAGCTTGTGGGCCACCGGGACCAAAAACCAGTACTTC.

This clone was detected only once. This chain joins TRBV9 and TRBJ2-3; maybe TRBD2 (5 bases). This CDR3 is built from 16 residues. Germline assignment: CDR1 SGDLS and CDR2 YYNGEE. The germline V and J ends were trimmed by 4 bases and 1 base, with 16 bases remaining between them. This CDR3 reads CASSLLGGAGTDTQYF. The CDR3 DNA reads TGTGCCAGCAGCCTTCTTGGAGGCGCCGGCACAGATACGCAGTATTTT.

This clone was counted once. V usage is TRBV5-4 and J usage is TRBJ1-1; 7 positions agree with TRBD1. V trimming: 4 bases; J trimming: 5 bases; junction bases outside the gene matches: 11. Germline CDR1 and CDR2: SGHNT and YYREEE (reference sequence). The CDR3 spans 15 residues. The CDR3 spells CASSPLQGSGTEAFF. The CDR3 coding sequence is TGTGCCAGCAGCCCATTACAGGGGTCGGGTACTGAAGCTTTCTTT.

This rearrangement joins TRBV19 to TRBJ2-1; 11 bases line up with TRBD1. The V segment lost 1 base and the J segment 7 bases; nucleotides outside the gene matches: 12. Germline V gene data show CDR1 as LNHDA and CDR2 as SQIVND (reference sequence). The CDR3 is 18 residues long. The CDR3 region is CASSIVLSYGQGANEQFF. CDR3 DNA: TGTGCCAGTAGTATAGTTCTCTCCTACGGACAGGGGGCAAATGAGCAGTTCTTC.

This clone was counted only a few times. The rearrangement links TRBV4-3 to TRBJ1-5; no firm D call. This CDR3 contains 13 residues. Trimming left V 0 bases short and J 2 bases short, with 2 bases between. Germline lookup yields CDR1 LGHNA and CDR2 YSLEER. The DNA for the CDR3 is TGCGCCAGCAGCCAAGATCGCAATCAGCCCCAGCATTTT. Its protein product is CASSQDRNQPQHF.

This clone is a singleton in its sample. The chain carries TRBV20-1 and TRBJ2-1; no firm D call. Germline V CDR1 and CDR2: DFQATT, SNEGSKA (reference sequence). V was trimmed by 7 bases and J by 0 bases, leaving 4 bases between them. This CDR3 has 11 residues. The CDR3 DNA reads as TGCAGTGAAGGCTCCTACAATGAGCAGTTCTTC. Protein: CSEGSYNEQFF.

The chain uses TRBV27 and TRBJ1-5, with D unresolved. Germline V lookup: CDR1 MNHEY, CDR2 SMNVEV (reference sequence). The CDR3 runs 14 residues. The V and J ends lost 4 bases and 3 bases respectively, with 10 bases between them. CDR3 sequence: CASSSHRNNQPQHF. The CDR3 nucleotides read TGTGCCAGCAGTTCCCACCGGAACAATCAGCCCCAGCATTTT.

The J gene is TRBJ2-1, the V gene TRBV10-1; tentatively, D is TRBD2 (5 bases). V lost 3 bases, J lost 1 base, and 10 bases lay in between. The germline gives CDR1 WNHNN, CDR2 SYGVQD (reference sequence). The CDR3 is made up of 15 amino acids. The CDR3 sequence is CASSEGGYSYNEQFF. The CDR3 nucleotides read TGCGCCAGCAGTGAAGGCGGGTATTCCTACAATGAGCAGTTCTTC.

The rearrangement uses TRBV19 and TRBJ1-4; weak D call: TRBD1 (5 bases). This CDR3 is built from 13 residues. CDR1 and CDR2 from the germline V gene are LNHDA and SQIVND (reference sequence). V lost 10 bases to trimming and J lost 7 bases, with 16 bases between them. The CDR3 DNA sequence: TGTGCCACCCGCCGGGACTGGAGTGAAAAACTGTTTTTT. Protein sequence: CATRRDWSEKLFF.

This chain connects TRBV5-6 to TRBJ2-5; D may be TRBD1 (6 bases). The V gene lost 0 bases and the J gene lost 7 bases, with 13 bases spanning the gap. The CDR3 loop spans 14 amino acids. Germline CDR1 and CDR2: SGHDT and YYEEEE. Here the CDR3 reads CASSLAGQSWTQYF. CDR3 coding DNA: TGTGCCAGCAGCTTGGCAGGACAGTCGTGGACCCAGTACTTC.

The gene calls are TRBV2 and TRBJ1-5; TRBD1 matches 7 bases. The V gene's germline CDR1 is SNHLY and CDR2 FYNNEI. The CDR3 runs 14 residues. Losses at the gene ends were 5 bases for V and 4 bases for J; bases not matched to a gene: 5. CDR3 residues: CASSLTGDNQPQHF. CDR3 nucleotide sequence: TGTGCCAGCAGTTTAACAGGGGATAATCAGCCCCAGCATTTT. The full variable domain, in which reference TRBV2 and TRBJ1-5 provide the parts outside the CDR3, is EPEVTQTPSHQVTQMGQEVILRCVPISNHLYFYWYRQILGQKVEFLVSFYNNEISEKSEIFDDQFSVERPDGSNFTLKIRSTKLEDSAMYFCASSLTGDNQPQHFGDGTRLSIL.

This clone was picked up a small number of times. The chain carries TRBV4-2 and TRBJ1-2; possible D gene TRBD1, 6 bases. This CDR3 is built from 16 residues. Trimming stripped 3 bases from V and 6 bases from J, with 20 bases between. CDR1 is LGHNA, CDR2 YNFKEQ, per germline. Here the CDR3 reads CASSHDWRGGLNGYTF. For the CDR3, the DNA is TGTGCCAGCAGCCATGATTGGCGGGGGGGGCTCAATGGCTACACCTTC.

The CDR3 is CASSQSPTCYEQYF. CDR3 coding DNA: TGCGCCAGCAGTCAATCCCCGACATGCTACGAGCAGTACTTC. The V call is TRBV23-1, the J call TRBJ2-7; D gene ambiguous. TRBV23-1 is filed as an ORF, its function uncertain. The ends were cut back, 0 bases at V and 3 bases at J, with 9 bases in the middle. CDR3 length equals 14 residues.

The gene calls are TRBV18 and TRBJ2-3; TRBD1 or TRBD2 may be the D gene (5 bases each). Germline V gene lookup returns CDR1 KGHSH and CDR2 LQKENI. The ends were cut back, 4 bases at V and 2 bases at J, with 10 bases in the middle. The CDR3 runs to 14 residues. This CDR3 reads CASSLGPDTDTQYF. The CDR3 DNA reads TGTGCCAGCTCACTGGGACCGGACACAGATACGCAGTATTTT.

The CDR3 spells CASSPNPASSGANVLTF. The CDR3 region has the DNA TGTGCCAGCTCACCAAATCCAGCAAGCTCTGGGGCCAACGTCCTGACTTTC. The gene calls are TRBV18 and TRBJ2-6; D not certain. The germline CDR1 and CDR2 sequences are KGHSH and LQKENI. The CDR3 is 17 residues long. The V end lost 2 bases, the J end lost 0 bases, and 11 bases lay between the germline ends.

Details on this clone: Sequence at one end of the junction differs from germline and may be a read error. This chain connects TRBV6-1 to TRBJ1-2; 9 nucleotides agree with TRBD1. The germline V gene encodes CDR1 MNHNS and CDR2 SASEGT. The CDR3 loop spans 15 amino acids. The CDR3 region is CAISEGQGTNYGYTF. CDR3 in DNA: TGTGCCATCAGTGAGGGACAGGGAACAAACTATGGCTACACCTTC.

V gene TRBV21-1 combines with J gene TRBJ1-1; the DNA was not used to check the table's D call, TRBD1. TRBV21-1 is a documented pseudogene. The CDR3 runs 16 residues. CDR3: CASSKLSGQKSPEAFF. The CDR3 DNA follows: TGTGCCAGCAGCAAGTTATCGGGACAGAAAAGCCCTGAAGCTTTCTTT.

The chain combines TRBV28 with TRBJ2-7; the D is unclear. The CDR3 runs to 11 residues. The V gene's germline CDR1 is MDHEN and CDR2 SYDVKM. Trimming stripped 6 bases from V and 3 bases from J, with 6 bases between. As DNA, the CDR3 is TGTGCCAGCAGCCGCGACTACGAGCAGTACTTC. Protein product: CASSRDYEQYF.

The chain carries TRBV7-2 and TRBJ2-1; TRBD2 is a possible D gene (6 bases). CDR3 size: 15 residues. Germline values: CDR1 SGHTA, CDR2 FQGNSA. The V gene lost 7 bases and the J gene lost 1 base, with 14 bases spanning the gap. This CDR3 is CASTWAGTSYNEQFF. The CDR3 DNA is TGTGCCAGCACCTGGGCGGGAACGTCCTACAATGAGCAGTTCTTC.

This sequence joins TRBV19 and TRBJ2-3, with D maybe TRBD2 (5 bases). Germline V gives CDR1 LNHDA, CDR2 SQIVND (reference sequence). This CDR3 contains 15 residues. V lost 3 bases to trimming and J lost 0 bases, with 10 bases between them. Written as DNA, the CDR3 is TGTGCCAGTAGTATGGTTAGCGCTAGCACAGATACGCAGTATTTT. Protein sequence: CASSMVSASTDTQYF.

Comments on this clone: The junction shows a germline mismatch at one end, possibly a read error. V usage is TRBV5-4 and J usage is TRBJ2-3, with 8 positions matching TRBD2. The CDR3 has 15 residues. Germline V gives CDR1 SGHNT, CDR2 YYREEE (reference sequence). The CDR3 nucleotides are TGTGCCAGCAGGTTGGGGCTAGCGGGTACAGATACGCAGTATTTT. Protein product: CASRLGLAGTDTQYF.

V and J are TRBV5-6 and TRBJ2-1; 10 bases agree with TRBD2. The CDR3 length is 16 residues. Germline assignment: CDR1 SGHDT and CDR2 YYEEEE. J was trimmed by 4 bases and V by 4 bases; bases with no gene match: 8. The CDR3 nucleotides read TGTGCCAGCAGCAAACCAGCGGGAGGGCCATACAATGAGCAGTTCTTC. Protein product: CASSKPAGGPYNEQFF.

The gene calls are TRBV18 and TRBJ1-1, with D hard to call. CDR1 is KGHSH and CDR2 is LQKENI in the germline V gene. The V gene lost 2 bases and the J gene lost 4 bases, with 14 bases spanning the gap. The CDR3 totals 15 residues. CDR3 bases: TGTGCCAGCTCACCATTTGAGACAAAGGGCACTGAAGCTTTCTTT. It encodes CASSPFETKGTEAFF.